This T cell receptor beta chain was found in a study of vaccination and CD4 T cells after COVID-19. The V and J ends lost 5 bases and 6 bases, in that order; junction bases with no gene match: 3. The germline gives CDR1 LGHDT, CDR2 YNNKEL (reference sequence). This CDR3 comprises 13 residues. Note on this clonotype: Its specificity is unknown.

As to treatment: approximately 10-day PBMC culture with coronavirus spike peptide pools or control peptides (ViraFEST assay). Sequencing of DNA taken from cultured CD4+ T cells relied on the Oncomine TCR Beta short-read assay. TCRdb re-called the PCR reads through MiXCR, storing one row per CDR3 protein. The sample has tens of thousands of distinct CDR3 sequences, under 65% seen once. The origin of this receptor is a human donor who received a COVID-19 vaccine. This chain connects TRBV3-1 to TRBJ2-1; 8 bases map to TRBD1. Sequences were derived from CD4+ T cells from blood, cultured in vitro, sampled after SARS-CoV-2 vaccination. The CDR3 DNA reads TGTGCCAGCAGCACAGACAGGGGCAATGAGCAGTTCTTC. Amino acid sequence: CASSTDRGNEQFF.